The sequence of this T cell receptor (beta chain) was determined in a study of Graves' ophthalmopathy and Graves' hyperthyroidism. TCR beta CDR3 regions were amplified from RNA transcripts. An initial RT-PCR round employing HTBI primers preceded a second-round multiplex PCR. MiXCR was run by TCRdb on the multiplex PCR reads, yielding one entry per CDR3 protein. The sample records some 390,000 distinct CDR3 sequences, 15% to 20% being singletons. This clonotype was counted at least ten times. The V gene lost 2 bases and the J gene lost 4 bases, with 11 bases spanning the gap. This CDR3 contains 14 residues. Germline CDR1 is SGHDN and CDR2 is FVKESK.

This receptor was obtained from a young woman with Graves' ophthalmopathy. Sequences were obtained from peripheral blood. J is TRBJ1-1 and V is TRBV14; unclear D gene. The CDR3 DNA is TGTGCCAGCAGCCAATCTCTTGGTGGCACTGAAGCTTTCTTT. Translating it yields CASSQSLGGTEAFF.